This is a list of T cell receptor beta chains from one sample in a study of blood T cell repertoires in COVID-19. Produced via immunoSEQ multiplex PCR; TCRdb's table is partial and in-frame only. The sample contains 150,000 to 200,000 clones, 82% of which appear only once. Material: peripheral blood. The receptors here all came from a woman aged 80 or older with acute or convalescent COVID-19. Each CDR3 is given with its conserved first and last residue. Each record gives: V gene, D gene, clone size, CDR3 length, J gene, CDR3 protein, CDR3 DNA. The D gene is left open where the match is weak. A clone size is listed for some rows: how often the clone was seen (once, few, many), or a class if it is expanded.

>TRBV5-6|-|-|15|TRBJ2-2
CASSLGNLATGELFF
TGTGCCAGCAGCTTGGGGAATCTAGCCACCGGGGAGCTGTTTTTT
>TRBV5-4|-|-|14|TRBJ1-4
CASSVDSVNEKLFF
TGTGCCAGCAGCGTGGACAGTGTTAATGAAAAACTGTTTTTT
>TRBV18|-|-|13|TRBJ2-3
CASSSSGTDTQYF
TGTGCCAGCTCGTCCAGCGGAACAGATACGCAGTATTTT
>TRBV5-1|-|-|13|TRBJ2-2
CASSERNTGELFF
TGCGCCAGCAGTGAGAGGAACACCGGGGAGCTGTTTTTT
>TRBV3-1/TRBV3-2|-|once|13|TRBJ2-5
CASRLHGGETQYF
TGTGCCAGCAGACTCCACGGCGGAGAGACCCAGTACTTC
>TRBV29-1|-|once|14|TRBJ2-1
CSGETWSSYNEQFF
TGCAGCGGGGAGACCTGGAGCTCCTACAATGAGCAGTTCTTC
>TRBV5-6|TRBD2|few|16|TRBJ2-1
CASSRLAPSSYNEQFF
TGTGCCAGCAGCCGACTAGCGCCTAGCTCCTACAATGAGCAGTTCTTC
>TRBV10-1|-|many|13|TRBJ2-7
CASSVVEGAEQYF
TGCGCCAGCAGTGTTGTGGAAGGGGCCGAGCAGTACTTC
>TRBV18|-|once|13|TRBJ1-1
CASSSLSGDPAFF
TGTGCCAGCTCATCCCTATCGGGGGATCCTGCTTTCTTT
>TRBV27|-|-|14|TRBJ2-1
CASSLLKLRNEQFF
TGTGCCAGCAGTTTACTAAAACTCAGGAATGAGCAGTTCTTC
>TRBV7-6|-|-|13|TRBJ1-2
CASSSVQGEGYTF
TGTGCCAGCAGCTCAGTACAGGGCGAGGGCTACACCTTC
>TRBV18|TRBD1|-|16|TRBJ1-6
CASSPTGLGYNSPLHF
TGTGCCAGCTCACCGACAGGGCTGGGGTATAATTCACCCCTCCACTTT
>TRBV12-3/TRBV12-4|-|-|13|TRBJ1-1
CATGGGMNTEAFF
TGTGCCACCGGGGGGGGCATGAACACTGAAGCTTTCTTT
>TRBV19|-|-|16|TRBJ2-1
CASSITSASSYNEQFF
TGTGCCAGTAGCATAACTTCCGCGAGCTCCTACAATGAGCAGTTCTTC
>TRBV7-2|-|few|15|TRBJ2-7
CASSPEYAATYEQYF
TGTGCCAGCAGCCCAGAGTACGCAGCGACCTACGAGCAGTACTTC
>TRBV6-6|TRBD1|-|17|TRBJ1-3
CASSPRRTGGAGNTIYF
TGTGCCAGCAGTCCCCGTCGAACAGGGGGAGCTGGAAACACCATATATTTT
>TRBV30|-|few|15|TRBJ2-1
CAWTQQGVSYNEQFF
TGTGCCTGGACCCAACAAGGGGTATCCTACAATGAGCAGTTCTTC
>TRBV5-5|TRBD2|-|17|TRBJ2-1
CASSLRLAGTIYNEQFF
TGTGCCAGCAGCTTGCGTCTAGCGGGTACAATCTACAATGAGCAGTTCTTC
>TRBV27|TRBD2|-|15|TRBJ2-1
CASTLLAGGNNEQFF
TGTGCCAGCACGCTCTTAGCGGGGGGGAACAATGAGCAGTTCTTC
>TRBV24-1|TRBD1|-|15|TRBJ2-1
CATSDSDRVSNEQFF
TGTGCCACCAGTGATAGCGACAGGGTTTCAAATGAGCAGTTCTTC
>TRBV7-9|-|-|15|TRBJ2-1
CASSFTTANYNEQFF
TGTGCCAGCAGCTTCACGACAGCAAACTACAATGAGCAGTTCTTC
>TRBV30|-|-|13|TRBJ2-3
CAWSVLSTDTQYF
TGTGCCTGGAGTGTACTATCTACAGATACGCAGTATTTT
>TRBV28|-|-|13|TRBJ1-2
CASSSGRGYGYTF
TGTGCCAGCAGTTCTGGACGGGGCTATGGCTACACCTTC
>TRBV12-3/TRBV12-4|-|-|13|TRBJ2-3
CASSLVSADTQYF
TGTGCCAGCAGTTTAGTGTCAGCAGATACGCAGTATTTT
>TRBV19|-|few|14|TRBJ2-3
CASNEMALTDTQYF
TGTGCCAGTAATGAAATGGCCCTCACAGATACGCAGTATTTT
>TRBV5-1|-|-|13|TRBJ2-7
CASSFRETYEQYF
TGCGCCAGCAGCTTCCGGGAGACATACGAGCAGTACTTC
>TRBV4-1|TRBD1|-|14|TRBJ1-2
CAVPGGAGHYGYTF
TGCGCTGTCCCAGGGGGCGCAGGGCACTATGGCTACACCTTC
>TRBV7-9|TRBD2|-|15|TRBJ2-1
CASSSTSGRANEQFF
TGTGCCAGCAGCTCGACTAGCGGGAGGGCTAATGAGCAGTTCTTC
>TRBV6-5|TRBD1|-|13|TRBJ1-1
CASSYGQVTEAFF
TGTGCCAGCAGTTACGGACAGGTCACTGAAGCTTTCTTT
>TRBV5-1|-|-|13|TRBJ2-7
CASSLEAGYEQYF
TGCGCCAGCAGCTTGGAGGCAGGCTACGAGCAGTACTTC
>TRBV7-6|TRBD2|-|13|TRBJ2-1
CASSLALAGVQFF
TGTGCCAGCAGCTTAGCTCTAGCGGGAGTTCAGTTCTTC
>TRBV19|TRBD1|-|15|TRBJ1-2
CASRGVRGPYYGYTF
TGTGCCAGTAGGGGGGTTAGGGGGCCGTACTATGGCTACACCTTC
>TRBV27|-|-|15|TRBJ1-5
CASSLSRGYNQPQHF
TGTGCCAGCAGTTTATCCAGGGGATACAATCAGCCCCAGCATTTT